This section outlines one TCR beta chain sequence together with its context. These data originate in a study of blood T cells in healthy people across ages. It was with a sample-barcoded 5' primer and a J-beta primer mix that a second PCR of about 6 to 11 cycles was run. Every single cDNA molecule received a tag from a template-switch adaptor with 12 random nucleotides. MiXCR was run by TCRdb on the 5' RACE reads, yielding one entry per CDR3 protein. The sample includes approximately 800,000 distinct CDR3 sequences, around half of them seen just once. This clonotype originated in a man at least 80 years old in good health. The material sequenced was blood.

The CDR3 coding sequence is TGTGCCAGCAGAGAAAGCCTAGCGGGACAAGAGACCCAGTACTTC. This gives the protein CASRESLAGQETQYF. The rearrangement uses TRBV27 and TRBJ2-5, with 9 bases fitting TRBD2. The V segment lost 6 bases and the J segment 2 bases; nucleotides outside the gene matches: 7. The CDR3 has 15 residues. Per germline, CDR1 MNHEY and CDR2 SMNVEV (reference sequence).